This T cell receptor beta chain originates from a study of CD8+ T cells in alopecia areata. Study results and caveats: Scalp and blood retained many expanded lesional clones during tofacitinib.

Treatment defined: oral pan-JAK inhibitor, 5-10 mg twice daily. CDR1 is GTSNPN and CDR2 is SVGIG in the germline V gene (reference sequence). The CDR3 is 12 residues long. Between the trimmed V and J ends, which lost 4 bases and 3 bases, there was a span of 7 bases. Extracted RNA was reverse transcribed into cDNA, the sequencing template. Libraries were prepared by immunoSEQ multiplex PCR; TCRdb keeps only in-frame clonotypes and omits some of them. The sample contains some 150,000 clones, about three fifths of which appear only once. A remark on this clone: Its target is unknown.

The sample in question was CD4+ T cells sorted from blood, obtained at approximately week 61, from a patient treated with tofacitinib. The chain recombines TRBV30 with TRBJ1-3; D call uncertain. The clonotype was recovered from a human donor with alopecia areata. CDR3 protein: CAWIGYGNTIYF. The CDR3 nucleotides read TGTGCCTGGATAGGGTATGGAAACACCATATATTTT.